The clone carrying this T cell receptor beta chain was seen once. These data originate in a study of blood T cell repertoires in COVID-19. Source study methods: Counts of nucleated cells, estimated from reference gene primer amplification, were obtained. Assay used: immunoSEQ multiplex PCR; TCRdb lists only in-frame clones, some missing. V and J calls and clone size are as listed in that table; D and trimming were resolved from the DNA. The repertoire holds approximately 210,000 clones, with about 91% as singletons. This clonotype was sampled from a young man with acute or convalescent COVID-19. Sequencing was done on a sample of peripheral blood.

The CDR3 spells CASSLAGQTFSKNIQYF. As DNA, the CDR3 is TGCGCCAGCAGCTTGGCCGGACAGACCTTCTCCAAAAACATTCAGTACTTC. The genes are TRBV5-1 and TRBJ2-4; maybe TRBD1 (6 bases). The CDR3 is made up of 17 amino acids. V dropped 0 bases and J dropped 2 bases, with 15 bases sitting between them. Looked up from germline, CDR1 is SGHRS and CDR2 is YFSETQ.